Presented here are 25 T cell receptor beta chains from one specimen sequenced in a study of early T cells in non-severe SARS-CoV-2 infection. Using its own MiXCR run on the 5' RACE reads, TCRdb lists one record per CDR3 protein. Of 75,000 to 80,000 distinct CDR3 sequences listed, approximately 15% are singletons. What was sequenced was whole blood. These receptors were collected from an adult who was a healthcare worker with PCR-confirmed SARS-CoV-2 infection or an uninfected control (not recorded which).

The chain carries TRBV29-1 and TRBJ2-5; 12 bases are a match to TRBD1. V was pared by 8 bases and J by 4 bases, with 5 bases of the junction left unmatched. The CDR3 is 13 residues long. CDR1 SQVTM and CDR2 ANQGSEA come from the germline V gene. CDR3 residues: CSFGTGGGETQYF. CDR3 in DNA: TGCAGCTTCGGGACAGGGGGCGGAGAGACCCAGTACTTC. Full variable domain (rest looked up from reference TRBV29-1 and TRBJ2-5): SAVISQKPSRDICQRGTSLTIQCQVDSQVTMMFWYRQQPGQSLTLIATANQGSEATYESGFVIDKFPISRPNLTFSTLTVSNMSPEDSSIYLCSFGTGGGETQYFGPGTRLLVL.

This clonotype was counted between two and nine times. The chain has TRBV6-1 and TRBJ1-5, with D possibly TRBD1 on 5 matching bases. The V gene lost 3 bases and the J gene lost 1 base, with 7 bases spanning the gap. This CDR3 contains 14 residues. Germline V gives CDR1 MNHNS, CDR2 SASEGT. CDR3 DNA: TGTGCCAGCAGTGAGGGACCGAGCAATCAGCCCCAGCATTTT. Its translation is CASSEGPSNQPQHF.

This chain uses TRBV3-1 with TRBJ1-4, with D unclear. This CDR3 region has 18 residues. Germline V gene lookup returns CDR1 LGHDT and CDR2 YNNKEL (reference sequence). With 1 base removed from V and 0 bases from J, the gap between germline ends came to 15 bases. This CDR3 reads CASSQGAPEPATNEKLFF. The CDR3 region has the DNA TGTGCCAGCAGCCAAGGCGCGCCAGAGCCTGCAACTAATGAAAAACTGTTTTTT.

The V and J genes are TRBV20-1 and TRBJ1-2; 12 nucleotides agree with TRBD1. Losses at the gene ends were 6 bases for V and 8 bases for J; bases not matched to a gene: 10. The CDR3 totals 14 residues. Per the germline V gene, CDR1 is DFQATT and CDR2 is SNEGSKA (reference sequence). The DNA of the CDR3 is TGCAGTGCCGCACCGGGACAGGGGGCAGGCGGCTACACCTTC. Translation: CSAAPGQGAGGYTF.

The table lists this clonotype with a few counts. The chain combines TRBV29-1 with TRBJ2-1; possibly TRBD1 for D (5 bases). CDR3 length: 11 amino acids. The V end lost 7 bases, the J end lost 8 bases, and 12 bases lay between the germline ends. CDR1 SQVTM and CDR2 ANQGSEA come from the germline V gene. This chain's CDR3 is CSAGHVDEQFF. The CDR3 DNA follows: TGCAGCGCCGGACATGTTGATGAGCAGTTCTTC.

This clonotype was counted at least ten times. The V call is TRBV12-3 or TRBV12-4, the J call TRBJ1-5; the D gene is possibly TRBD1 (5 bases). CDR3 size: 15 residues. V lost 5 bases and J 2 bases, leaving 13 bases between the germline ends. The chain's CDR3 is CASSTFVGGNQPQHF. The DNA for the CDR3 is TGTGCCAGCAGTACCTTCGTGGGGGGCAATCAGCCCCAGCATTTT.

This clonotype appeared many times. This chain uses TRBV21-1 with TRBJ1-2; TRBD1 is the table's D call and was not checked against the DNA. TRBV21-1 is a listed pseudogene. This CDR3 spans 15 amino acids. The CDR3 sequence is CASSKGSGLSYGYTF. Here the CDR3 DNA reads TGTGCCAGCAGCAAAGGTTCAGGGTTGAGCTATGGCTACACCTTC.

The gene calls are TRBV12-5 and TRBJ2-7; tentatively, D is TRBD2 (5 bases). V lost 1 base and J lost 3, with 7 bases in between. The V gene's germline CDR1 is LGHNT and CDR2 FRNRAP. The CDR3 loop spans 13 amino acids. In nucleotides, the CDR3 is TGTGCTAGTGGTTTGGGGAGGATCTACGAGCAGTACTTC. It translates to CASGLGRIYEQYF.

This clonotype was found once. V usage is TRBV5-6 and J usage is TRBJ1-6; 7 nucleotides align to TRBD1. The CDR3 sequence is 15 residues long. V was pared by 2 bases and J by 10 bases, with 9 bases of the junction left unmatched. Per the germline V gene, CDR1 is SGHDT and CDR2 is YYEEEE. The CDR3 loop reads CASSFVPGQYSPLHF. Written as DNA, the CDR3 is TGTGCCAGCAGCTTCGTCCCGGGACAGTACTCACCCCTCCACTTT.

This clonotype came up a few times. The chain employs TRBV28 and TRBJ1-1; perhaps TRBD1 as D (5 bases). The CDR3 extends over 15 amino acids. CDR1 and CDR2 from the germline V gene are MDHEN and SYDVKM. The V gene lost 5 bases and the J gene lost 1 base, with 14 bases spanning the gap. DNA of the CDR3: TGTGCCAGCAGTCCCAGCCTAACAGGGAACACTGAAGCTTTCTTT. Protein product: CASSPSLTGNTEAFF.

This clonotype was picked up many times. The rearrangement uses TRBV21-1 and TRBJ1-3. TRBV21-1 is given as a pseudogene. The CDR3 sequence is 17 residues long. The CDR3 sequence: CASSKGRCISSGNTIYF. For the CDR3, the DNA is TGTGCCAGCAGCAAAGGAAGGTGTATTAGCTCTGGAAACACCATATATTTT.

The CDR3 sequence is CASFGFTGQAYEQYF. As DNA, the CDR3 is TGTGCCAGCTTTGGATTCACGGGACAAGCCTACGAGCAGTACTTC. The chain combines TRBV7-8 with TRBJ2-7; tentatively, D is TRBD1 (6 bases). Germline-derived CDR1 and CDR2 are SGHVS and FQNEAQ. V dropped 8 bases and J dropped 2 bases, with 19 bases sitting between them. CDR3 size: 15 residues.

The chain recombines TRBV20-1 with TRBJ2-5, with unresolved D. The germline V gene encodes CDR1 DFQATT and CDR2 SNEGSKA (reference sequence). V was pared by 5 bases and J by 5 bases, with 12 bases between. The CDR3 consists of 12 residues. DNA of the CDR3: TGCAGTGCTGTTGTGGGCTGGGAGACCCAGTACTTC. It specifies CSAVVGWETQYF.

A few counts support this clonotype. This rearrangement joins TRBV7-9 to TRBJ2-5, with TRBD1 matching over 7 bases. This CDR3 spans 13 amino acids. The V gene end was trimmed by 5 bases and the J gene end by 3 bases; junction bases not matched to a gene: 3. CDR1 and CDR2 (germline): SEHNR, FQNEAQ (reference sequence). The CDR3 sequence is CASSLGTEETQYF. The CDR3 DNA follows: TGTGCCAGCAGCCTAGGGACAGAAGAGACCCAGTACTTC. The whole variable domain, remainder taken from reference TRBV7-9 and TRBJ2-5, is DTGVSQNPRHKITKRGQNVTFRCDPISEHNRLYWYRQTLGQGPEFLTYFQNEAQLEKSRLLSDRFSAERPKGSFSTLEIQRTEQGDSAMYLCASSLGTEETQYFGPGTRLLVL.

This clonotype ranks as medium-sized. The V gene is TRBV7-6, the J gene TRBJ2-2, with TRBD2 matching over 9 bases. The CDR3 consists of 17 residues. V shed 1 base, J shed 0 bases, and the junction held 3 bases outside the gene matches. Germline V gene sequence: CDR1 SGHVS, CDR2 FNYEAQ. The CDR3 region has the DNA TGTGCCAGCAGCTTAGTTCCTAGCGGGGCGAACACCGGGGAGCTGTTTTTT. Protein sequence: CASSLVPSGANTGELFF.

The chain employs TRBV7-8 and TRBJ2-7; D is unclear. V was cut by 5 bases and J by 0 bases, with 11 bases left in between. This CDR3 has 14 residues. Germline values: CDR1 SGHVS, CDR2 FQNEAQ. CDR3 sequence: CASSQGHYSYEQYF. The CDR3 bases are TGTGCCAGCAGCCAAGGGCACTACTCCTACGAGCAGTACTTC.

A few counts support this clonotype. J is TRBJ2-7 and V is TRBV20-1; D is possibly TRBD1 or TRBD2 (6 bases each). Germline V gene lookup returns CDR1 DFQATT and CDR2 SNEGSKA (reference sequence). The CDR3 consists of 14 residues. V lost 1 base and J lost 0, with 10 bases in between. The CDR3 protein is CSARGLGGSYEQYF. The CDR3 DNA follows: TGCAGTGCTAGAGGACTAGGGGGCTCCTACGAGCAGTACTTC.

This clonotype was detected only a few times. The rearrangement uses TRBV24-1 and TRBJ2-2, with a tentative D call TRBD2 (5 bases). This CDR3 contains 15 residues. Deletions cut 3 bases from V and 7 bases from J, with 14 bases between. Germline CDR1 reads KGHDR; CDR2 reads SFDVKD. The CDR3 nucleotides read TGTGCCACCAGTGATACGGGAAGGGTTAACGGGGAGCTGTTTTTT. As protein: CATSDTGRVNGELFF.

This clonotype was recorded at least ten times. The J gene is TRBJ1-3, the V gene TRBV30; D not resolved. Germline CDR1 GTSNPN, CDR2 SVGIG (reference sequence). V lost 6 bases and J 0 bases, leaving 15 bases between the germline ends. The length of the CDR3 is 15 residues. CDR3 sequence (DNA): TGTGCCTGCATGGGTGAGGGTCTCTCTGGAAACACCATATATTTT. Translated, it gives CACMGEGLSGNTIYF.

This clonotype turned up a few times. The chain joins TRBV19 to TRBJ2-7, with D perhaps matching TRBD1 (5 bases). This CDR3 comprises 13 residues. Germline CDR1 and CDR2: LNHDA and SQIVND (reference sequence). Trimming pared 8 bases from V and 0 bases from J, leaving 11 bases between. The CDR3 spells CASQDSFSYEQYF. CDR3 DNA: TGTGCCAGTCAAGACAGTTTCTCCTACGAGCAGTACTTC.

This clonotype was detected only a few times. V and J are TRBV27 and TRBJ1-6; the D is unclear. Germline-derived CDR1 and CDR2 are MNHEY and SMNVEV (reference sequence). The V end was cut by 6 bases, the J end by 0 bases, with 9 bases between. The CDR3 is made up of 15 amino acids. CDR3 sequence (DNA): TGTGCCAGCAGGCGGTCGAGCTCCTATAATTCACCCCTCCACTTT. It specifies CASRRSSSYNSPLHF.

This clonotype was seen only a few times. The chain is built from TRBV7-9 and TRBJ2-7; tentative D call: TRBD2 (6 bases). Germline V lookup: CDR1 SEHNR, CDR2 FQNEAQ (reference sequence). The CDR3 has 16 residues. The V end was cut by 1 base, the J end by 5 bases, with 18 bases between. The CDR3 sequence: CASSLVNGGSVDEQYF. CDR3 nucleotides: TGTGCCAGCAGCTTAGTAAATGGGGGGAGTGTGGACGAGCAGTACTTC.

The CDR3 spells CASGTRGGTLFEQYF. The CDR3 coding sequence is TGTGCCAGCGGGACTCGCGGGGGGACCCTTTTCGAGCAGTACTTC. This chain joins TRBV11-2 and TRBJ2-7; 8 bases are a match to TRBD2. The V and J ends lost 8 bases and 6 bases, in that order; junction bases with no gene match: 15. The CDR3 totals 15 residues. The germline CDR1 and CDR2 sequences are SGHAT and FQNNGV.

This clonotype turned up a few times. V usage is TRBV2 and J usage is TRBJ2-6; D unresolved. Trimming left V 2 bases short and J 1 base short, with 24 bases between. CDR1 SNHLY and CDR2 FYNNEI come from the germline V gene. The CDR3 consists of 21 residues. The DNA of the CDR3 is TGTGCCAGCAGTGAATTTCTCTTTCTTGGGCAGGCTTCGTCTGGGGCCAACGTCCTGACTTTC. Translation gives CASSEFLFLGQASSGANVLTF. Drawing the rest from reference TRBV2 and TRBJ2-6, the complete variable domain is EPEVTQTPSHQVTQMGQEVILRCVPISNHLYFYWYRQILGQKVEFLVSFYNNEISEKSEIFDDQFSVERPDGSNFTLKIRSTKLEDSAMYFCASSEFLFLGQASSGANVLTFGAGSRLTVL.

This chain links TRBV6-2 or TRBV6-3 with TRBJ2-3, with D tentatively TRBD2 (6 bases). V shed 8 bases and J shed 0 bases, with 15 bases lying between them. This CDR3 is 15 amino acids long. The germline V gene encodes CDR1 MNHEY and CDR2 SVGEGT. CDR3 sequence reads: CASDDGGTSTDTQYF. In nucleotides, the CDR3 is TGTGCCAGCGACGATGGAGGGACTAGCACAGATACGCAGTATTTT.